This is a list of T cell receptor beta chains from one sample in a study of T cell repertoires in cytomegalovirus infection. TCRdb reprocessed the reads with MiXCR, giving one entry per CDR3 protein. The sample has around 350,000 distinct CDR3 sequences, less than 20% seen once. The sequencing sample was made of PBMCs. Receptors originate from a human donor in good health (CMV status not recorded). Some clones in this sample may be carry-over from other donors' samples. Both conserved end residues are part of each CDR3. D genes are given only for firm matches. The size of a clone is reported for some rows only, either as once, few or many, or as a class for expanded clones.

cdr3_aa	cdr3_nt	d_call	v_call	j_call	clone_size
CASSLGIPGAVEAFF	TGCGCCAGCAGCTTGGGTATCCCAGGGGCAGTTGAAGCTTTCTTT	-	TRBV5-1	TRBJ1-1	few
CASMVGGSGTQYF	TGTGCCAGCATGGTGGGCGGGAGCGGGACCCAGTACTTC	TRBD2	TRBV6-1	TRBJ2-5	many
CASSATAGSMNTEAFF	TGTGCCAGCAGTGCGACAGCCGGAAGCATGAACACTGAAGCTTTCTTT	-	TRBV6-2/TRBV6-3	TRBJ1-1	few
CAISEFREPTETQYF	TGTGCCATCAGTGAATTTAGGGAGCCCACGGAGACCCAGTACTTC	-	TRBV10-3	TRBJ2-5	few
CASSQMRTGYEKLFF	TGTGCCAGCAGCCAAATGCGGACAGGTTATGAAAAACTGTTTTTT	TRBD1	TRBV3-1	TRBJ1-4	few
CSASLQGVGNIQYF	TGCAGTGCTTCATTACAGGGGGTAGGAAACATTCAGTACTTC	TRBD1	TRBV20-1	TRBJ2-4	few
CAISESPPENHQPQHF	TGTGCCATCAGTGAGTCCCCGCCTGAGAACCATCAGCCCCAGCATTTT	-	TRBV10-3	TRBJ1-5	few
CASSLSSLNQPQHF	TGTGCCAGCAGTTTAAGCAGTCTCAATCAGCCCCAGCATTTT	-	TRBV12-3/TRBV12-4	TRBJ1-5	many
CASSPGSANNQPQHF	TGTGCCAGCAGCCCGGGGAGCGCTAACAATCAGCCCCAGCATTTT	-	TRBV6-2/TRBV6-3	TRBJ1-5	few
CASSYSTSGQAAQYF	TGTGCCAGCAGTTACTCGACTAGCGGCCAGGCGGCCCAGTACTTC	TRBD2	TRBV6-5	TRBJ2-5	-
CASSYSPGRPDGAEAFF	TGTGCCAGCAGTTACAGTCCGGGACGCCCCGACGGGGCTGAAGCTTTCTTT	-	TRBV6-6	TRBJ1-1	few
CASSIRRRGNNEQFF	TGTGCCAGTAGTATTCGGCGGAGGGGGAACAATGAGCAGTTCTTC	-	TRBV19	TRBJ2-1	-
CASTLLAGEAGELFF	TGTGCCAGCACCCTTTTAGCGGGAGAGGCCGGGGAGCTGTTTTTT	TRBD2	TRBV7-9	TRBJ2-2	many
CASSIAGILAGEAFF	TGTGCCAGTAGTATAGCCGGGATCCTGGCGGGTGAAGCTTTCTTT	-	TRBV19	TRBJ1-1	few
CAVGGQGAYEQYF	TGCGCCGTGGGGGGACAGGGGGCATACGAGCAGTACTTC	TRBD1	TRBV29-1	TRBJ2-7	few
CASSSSAGDSYNEQFF	TGTGCCAGCAGCTCTTCAGCGGGAGATTCCTACAATGAGCAGTTCTTC	TRBD2	TRBV7-9	TRBJ2-1	many
CASTSGRQAYNEQFF	TGTGCCAGCACTTCAGGCCGGCAGGCCTACAATGAGCAGTTCTTC	-	TRBV7-9	TRBJ2-1	-
CASSPPWGSGANVLTF	TGTGCCAGCAGTCCTCCGTGGGGCTCTGGGGCCAACGTCCTGACTTTC	-	TRBV12-3/TRBV12-4	TRBJ2-6	few
CASSQVGTNEKLFF	TGCGCCAGCAGCCAAGTAGGAACTAATGAAAAACTGTTTTTT	-	TRBV4-1	TRBJ1-4	few
CASSQGTSNTQYF	TGCGCCAGCAGCCAAGGGACTAGCAATACGCAGTATTTT	TRBD2	TRBV4-3	TRBJ2-3	few
CASSGQETNTEAFF	TGTGCCAGTAGCGGACAGGAGACGAACACTGAAGCTTTCTTT	TRBD1	TRBV19	TRBJ1-1	many
CATSRRNGMADTQYF	TGTGCCACCAGCAGACGGAACGGGATGGCGGATACGCAGTATTTT	-	TRBV15	TRBJ2-3	few
CASSSDSFTGELFF	TGTGCCAGCAGCTCGGACAGCTTCACCGGGGAGCTGTTTTTT	-	TRBV7-8	TRBJ2-2	few
CASSPEQTETYEQYF	TGTGCCAGCAGCCCGGAACAGACCGAAACCTACGAGCAGTACTTC	-	TRBV7-2	TRBJ2-7	few
CASSFDPNYGYTF	TGTGCCAGCAGCTTCGACCCTAACTATGGCTACACCTTC	-	TRBV7-8	TRBJ1-2	-
CASSRGQDHSPLHF	TGTGCCAGCAGCCGCGGACAGGACCATTCACCCCTCCACTTT	TRBD1	TRBV12-3/TRBV12-4	TRBJ1-6	many
CASSQLGLADYNEQFF	TGCGCCAGCAGCCAATTAGGACTAGCGGACTACAATGAGCAGTTCTTC	TRBD2	TRBV4-1	TRBJ2-1	few
CASGAPHRDIHEQYF	TGTGCTAGTGGCGCTCCTCACCGGGACATCCACGAGCAGTACTTC	-	TRBV12-5	TRBJ2-7	few
CASRYGQENQPQHF	TGTGCCAGCAGATACGGACAGGAGAATCAGCCCCAGCATTTT	TRBD1	TRBV2	TRBJ1-5	-
CASSRRRTGSLETQYF	TGTGCCAGCAGCCGAAGAAGGACAGGGAGTCTGGAGACCCAGTACTTC	TRBD1	TRBV7-2	TRBJ2-5	many
CASSLLPYGPRTKNIQHF	TGTGCCAGCAGCTTATTACCCTATGGCCCACGGACTAAAAACATTCAGCACTTC	-	TRBV7-6	TRBJ2-4	-
CASNQGILGPQHF	TGTGCCAGCAATCAGGGGATCCTAGGGCCCCAGCATTTT	-	TRBV12-3/TRBV12-4	TRBJ1-5	few
CSTRNPLDGPYGYTF	TGCAGCACCCGCAACCCCCTCGACGGTCCCTATGGCTACACCTTC	-	TRBV29-1	TRBJ1-2	-
CATSDSQGWGNEQFF	TGTGCCACCAGTGATTCACAGGGGTGGGGCAATGAGCAGTTCTTC	TRBD1	TRBV24-1	TRBJ2-1	-
CASSLDQPQHF	TGTGCCAGCAGCCTAGATCAGCCCCAGCATTTT	-	TRBV12-3/TRBV12-4	TRBJ1-5	many
CASSFPRASETQYF	TGTGCCAGCAGTTTCCCGCGAGCGAGCGAGACCCAGTACTTC	-	TRBV28	TRBJ2-5	many
CASGSGQMNTEAFF	TGTGCTAGTGGCTCAGGACAGATGAACACTGAAGCTTTCTTT	-	TRBV12-5	TRBJ1-1	-
CASSHGRTSSGANVLTF	TGTGCCAGCAGCCACGGACGGACGAGCTCTGGGGCCAACGTCCTGACTTTC	-	TRBV14	TRBJ2-6	few
CASSSSRESITQYF	TGTGCCAGCAGTTCCTCAAGGGAGTCAATTACGCAGTATTTT	-	TRBV11-2	TRBJ2-3	-